This TCR beta chain came from a study of T cell clonality in common variable immunodeficiency. Study-wide results and caveats: Fewer deletions and N-nucleotide insertions were reportedly seen in common variable immunodeficiency TCR beta sequences.

This CDR3 is 15 amino acids long. CDR1 and CDR2 (germline): SGHRS, YFSETQ. The trim removed 2 bases at V and 4 bases at J, leaving 8 bases unmatched. Profiled with immunoSEQ multiplex PCR; TCRdb holds only in-frame clones, not every one. The sample is made up of 25,000 to 30,000 clones, none counted only once. Of CVID subjects, under 17 were female and over 25 male, mean age about 40. Most patients and controls had Caucasian heritage. CVID subjects had received replacement immunoglobulin for at least one year. In this sample, this clone turned up a few times. Its matching antigen is unknown. The read falls 3 residues short of the CDR3 end, and the missing part is taken from the germline J gene.

The sequenced sample was peripheral blood mononuclear cells. The rearrangement links TRBV5-1 to TRBJ1-1, with TRBD1 matching over 7 bases. The receptor's source is a human donor with common variable immunodeficiency. CDR3 loop: CASSLQGRRGTEAFF. The sequenced part of the CDR3 DNA is TGCGCCAGCAGCTTACAGGGGAGGAGAGGCACTGAA.